The rows below give T cell receptor beta chains drawn from one sample of a study of OX40 agonist ivuxolimab in advanced cancers. TCRdb keeps only in-frame clones here, not all; method: immunoSEQ multiplex PCR. The sample contains about 44,000 clones, 92% of which appear only once. Source: CD4+ or CD8+ T cells sorted from blood, taken in a trial of the OX40 agonist ivuxolimab. The receptor source for this set is an adult with an advanced solid tumor such as melanoma, head and neck, liver or kidney cancer. Each CDR3 is given with its conserved first and last residue. The order of the fields is V gene, clone size, D gene, J gene, CDR3 DNA, CDR3 protein. A D gene is named only where the DNA matches it firmly. Clone size, where shown, is once, few, many, or a class for clones that have expanded.

v_gene: TRBV4-2; abundance: few; d_gene: -; j_gene: TRBJ2-3; CDR3nt: TGTGCCAGCAGCCAAGGAGTGGGGGGTCCCACAGATACGCAGTATTTT; CDR3aa: CASSQGVGGPTDTQYF
v_gene: TRBV6-5; abundance: -; d_gene: -; j_gene: TRBJ2-5; CDR3nt: TGTGCCAGCAGTTACTCGGGCGAGACCCAGTACTTC; CDR3aa: CASSYSGETQYF
v_gene: TRBV2; abundance: once; d_gene: TRBD1; j_gene: TRBJ2-7; CDR3nt: TGTGCCAGCAGTCCAACAGGGGGCTACGAGCAGTACTTC; CDR3aa: CASSPTGGYEQYF
v_gene: TRBV11-1; abundance: -; d_gene: TRBD2; j_gene: TRBJ2-3; CDR3nt: TGTGCCAGCAGCTTAGGGGCGGGAGCGACAGATACGCAGTATTTT; CDR3aa: CASSLGAGATDTQYF
v_gene: TRBV5-6; abundance: -; d_gene: -; j_gene: TRBJ1-5; CDR3nt: TGTGCCAGCAGCTTGGGGGGGGCGGGACAGCCCCAGCATTTT; CDR3aa: CASSLGGAGQPQHF
v_gene: TRBV11-2; abundance: -; d_gene: -; j_gene: TRBJ1-4; CDR3nt: TGTGCCAGCAGCTTGACCCGAGGCCCTGGAGAAAAACTGTTTTTT; CDR3aa: CASSLTRGPGEKLFF
v_gene: TRBV19; abundance: -; d_gene: TRBD2; j_gene: TRBJ2-7; CDR3nt: TGTGCCAGCTCCACCGCTTTAGCGGGAACGTACGAGCAGTACTTC; CDR3aa: CASSTALAGTYEQYF
v_gene: TRBV28; abundance: -; d_gene: TRBD2; j_gene: TRBJ2-3; CDR3nt: TGTGCCAGCAGTTTTTTAGCGGGTCTTCGAGATACGCAGTATTTT; CDR3aa: CASSFLAGLRDTQYF
v_gene: TRBV7-6; abundance: once; d_gene: TRBD1; j_gene: TRBJ1-1; CDR3nt: TGTGCCAGCAGACCGGGACAGGCATATGGGAACACTGAAGCTTTCTTT; CDR3aa: CASRPGQAYGNTEAFF
v_gene: TRBV7-9; abundance: -; d_gene: -; j_gene: TRBJ1-3; CDR3nt: TGTGCCAGCAACCCCCCAAGGTTTGGAAACACCATATATTTT; CDR3aa: CASNPPRFGNTIYF
v_gene: TRBV28; abundance: -; d_gene: TRBD1; j_gene: TRBJ1-6; CDR3nt: TGTGCCAGCCGCCGTTTGGGACAGAGCTCCTATAATTCACCCCTCCACTTT; CDR3aa: CASRRLGQSSYNSPLHF